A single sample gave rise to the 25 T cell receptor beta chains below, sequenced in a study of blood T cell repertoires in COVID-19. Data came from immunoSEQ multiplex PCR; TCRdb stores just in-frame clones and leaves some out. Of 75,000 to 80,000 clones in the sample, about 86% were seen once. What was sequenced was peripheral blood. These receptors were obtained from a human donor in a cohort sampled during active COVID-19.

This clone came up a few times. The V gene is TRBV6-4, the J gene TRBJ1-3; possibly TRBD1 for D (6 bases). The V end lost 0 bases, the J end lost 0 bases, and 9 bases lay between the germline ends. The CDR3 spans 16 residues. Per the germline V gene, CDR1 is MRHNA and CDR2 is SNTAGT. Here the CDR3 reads CASSDSDRYSGNTIYF. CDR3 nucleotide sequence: TGTGCCAGCAGTGACTCCGACAGGTACTCTGGAAACACCATATATTTT.

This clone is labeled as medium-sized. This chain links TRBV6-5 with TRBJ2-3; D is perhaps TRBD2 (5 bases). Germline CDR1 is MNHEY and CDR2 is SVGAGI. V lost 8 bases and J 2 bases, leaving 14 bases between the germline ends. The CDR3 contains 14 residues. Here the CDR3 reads CASPKIATTDTQYF. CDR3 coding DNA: TGTGCCAGCCCCAAGATAGCGACCACAGATACGCAGTATTTT.

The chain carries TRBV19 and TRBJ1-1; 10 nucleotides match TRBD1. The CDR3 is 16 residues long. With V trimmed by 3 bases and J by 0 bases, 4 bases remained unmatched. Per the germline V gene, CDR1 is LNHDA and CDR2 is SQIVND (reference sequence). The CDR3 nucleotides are TGTGCCAGTAGTATTACCGGGACAGGGGTGAACACTGAAGCTTTCTTT. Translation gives CASSITGTGVNTEAFF.

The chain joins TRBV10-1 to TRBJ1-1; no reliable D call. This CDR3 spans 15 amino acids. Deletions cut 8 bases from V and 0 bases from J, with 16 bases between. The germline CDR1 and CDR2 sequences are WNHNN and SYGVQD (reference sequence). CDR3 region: CASGSAPDMNTEAFF. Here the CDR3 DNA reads TGCGCCAGCGGTTCGGCTCCTGACATGAACACTGAAGCTTTCTTT.

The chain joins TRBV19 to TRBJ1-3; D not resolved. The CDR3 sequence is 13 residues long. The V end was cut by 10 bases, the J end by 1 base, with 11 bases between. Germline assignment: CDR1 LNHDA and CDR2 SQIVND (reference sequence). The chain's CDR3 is CATAPGSGNTIYF. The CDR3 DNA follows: TGTGCCACAGCGCCGGGGTCTGGAAACACCATATATTTT.

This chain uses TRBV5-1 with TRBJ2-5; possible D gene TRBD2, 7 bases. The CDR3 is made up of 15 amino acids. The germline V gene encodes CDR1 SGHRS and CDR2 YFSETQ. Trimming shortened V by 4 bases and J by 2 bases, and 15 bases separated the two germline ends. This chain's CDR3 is CASSHGGTRQETQYF. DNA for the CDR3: TGCGCCAGCAGCCACGGGGGGACAAGACAAGAGACCCAGTACTTC.

The CDR3 sequence is CATSEGGFNQPQHF. The CDR3 DNA reads as TGTGCCACCTCCGAGGGGGGGTTCAATCAGCCCCAGCATTTT. The chain joins TRBV24-1 to TRBJ1-5, with a possible D match to TRBD1 (6 bases). Trimming shortened V by 9 bases and J by 3 bases, and 14 bases separated the two germline ends. The germline CDR1 and CDR2 sequences are KGHDR and SFDVKD. The CDR3 is made up of 14 amino acids.

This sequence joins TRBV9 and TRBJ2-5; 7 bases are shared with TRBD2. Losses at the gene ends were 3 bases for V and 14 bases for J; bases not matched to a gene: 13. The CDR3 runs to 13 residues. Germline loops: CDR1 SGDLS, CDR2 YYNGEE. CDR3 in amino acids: CASSASSGAELYF. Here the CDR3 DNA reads TGTGCCAGCAGCGCCTCTAGCGGAGCGGAACTATACTTC.

As DNA, the CDR3 is TGTGCCAGCAGTTACCCACGCGGGGGGCGGCGTGAGCAGTTCTTC. Amino acid sequence: CASSYPRGGRREQFF. The chain uses TRBV7-9 and TRBJ2-1; 8 bases are a match to TRBD2. Losses at the gene ends were 6 bases for V and 9 bases for J; bases not matched to a gene: 13. The germline gives CDR1 SEHNR, CDR2 FQNEAQ (reference sequence). The CDR3 has 15 residues.

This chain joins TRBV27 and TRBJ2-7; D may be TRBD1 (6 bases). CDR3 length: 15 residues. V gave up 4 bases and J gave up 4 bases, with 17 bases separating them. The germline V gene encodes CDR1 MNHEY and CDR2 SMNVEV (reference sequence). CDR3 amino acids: CASSWKIGGIYEQYF. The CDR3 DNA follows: TGTGCCAGCAGTTGGAAGATAGGGGGAATTTACGAGCAGTACTTC.

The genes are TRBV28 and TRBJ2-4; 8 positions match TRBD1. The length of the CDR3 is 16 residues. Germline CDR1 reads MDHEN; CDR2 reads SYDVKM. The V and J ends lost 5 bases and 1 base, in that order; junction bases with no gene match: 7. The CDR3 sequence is CASSLKTGEAKNIQYF. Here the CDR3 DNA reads TGTGCCAGCAGTCTGAAGACAGGGGAGGCCAAAAACATTCAGTACTTC. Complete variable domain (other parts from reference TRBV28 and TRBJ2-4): DVKVTQSSRYLVKRTGEKVFLECVQDMDHENMFWYRQDPGLGLRLIYFSYDVKMKEKGDIPEGYSVSREKKERFSLILESASTNQTSMYLCASSLKTGEAKNIQYFGAGTRLSVL.

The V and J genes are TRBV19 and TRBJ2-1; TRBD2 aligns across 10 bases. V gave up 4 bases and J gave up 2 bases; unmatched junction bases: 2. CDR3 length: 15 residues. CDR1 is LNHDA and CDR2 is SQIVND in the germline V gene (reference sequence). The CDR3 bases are TGTGCCAGTAGTACAGGGACTAGCGCCTACAATGAGCAGTTCTTC. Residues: CASSTGTSAYNEQFF.

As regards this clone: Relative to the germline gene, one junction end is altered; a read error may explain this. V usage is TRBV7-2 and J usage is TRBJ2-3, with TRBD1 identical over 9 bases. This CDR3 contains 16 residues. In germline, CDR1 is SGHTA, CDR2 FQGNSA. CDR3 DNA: TGTGCCAGCAGCTTCTTACCGGGACAGGGCACTGATACGCAGTATTTT. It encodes CASSFLPGQGTDTQYF.

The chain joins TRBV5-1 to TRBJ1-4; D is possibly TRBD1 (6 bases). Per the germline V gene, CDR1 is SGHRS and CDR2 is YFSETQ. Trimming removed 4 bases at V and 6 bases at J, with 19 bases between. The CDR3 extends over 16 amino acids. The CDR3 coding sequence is TGCGCCAGCAGCCCCGGGGGGGCCGGGAGTGATGAAAAACTGTTTTTT. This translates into CASSPGGAGSDEKLFF. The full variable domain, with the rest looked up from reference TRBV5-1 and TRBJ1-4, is KAGVTQTPRYLIKTRGQQVTLSCSPISGHRSVSWYQQTPGQGLQFLFEYFSETQRNKGNFPGRFSGRQFSNSRSEMNVSTLELGDSALYLCASSPGGAGSDEKLFFGSGTQLSVL.

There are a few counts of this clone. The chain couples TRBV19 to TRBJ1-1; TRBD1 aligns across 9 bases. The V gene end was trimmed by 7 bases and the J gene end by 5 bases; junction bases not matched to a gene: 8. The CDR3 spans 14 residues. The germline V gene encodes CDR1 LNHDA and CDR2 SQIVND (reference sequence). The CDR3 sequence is CASTGQGPLTEAFF. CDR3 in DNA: TGTGCCAGTACCGGACAGGGGCCCCTTACTGAAGCTTTCTTT.

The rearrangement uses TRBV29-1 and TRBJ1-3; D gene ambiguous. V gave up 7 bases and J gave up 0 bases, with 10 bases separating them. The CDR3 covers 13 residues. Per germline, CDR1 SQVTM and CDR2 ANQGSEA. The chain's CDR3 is CSAGELSGNTIYF. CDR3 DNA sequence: TGCAGCGCCGGGGAACTCTCTGGAAACACCATATATTTT.

CDR3 loop: CASSGGLSLGTEAFF. Written as DNA, the CDR3 is TGTGCCAGCAGCGGAGGACTAAGTTTGGGAACTGAAGCTTTCTTT. The genes are TRBV9 and TRBJ1-1; no clear D. CDR1 and CDR2 (germline): SGDLS, YYNGEE. The CDR3 spans 15 residues. Trimming took 3 bases from V and 5 from J, leaving 17 bases between them.

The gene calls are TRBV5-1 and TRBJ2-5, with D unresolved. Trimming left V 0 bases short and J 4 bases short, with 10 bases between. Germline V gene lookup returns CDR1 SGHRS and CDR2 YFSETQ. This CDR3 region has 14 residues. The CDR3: CASSLGVTTETQYF. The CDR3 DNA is TGCGCCAGCAGCTTGGGGGTGACAACAGAGACCCAGTACTTC. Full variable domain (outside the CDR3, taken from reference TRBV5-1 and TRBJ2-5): KAGVTQTPRYLIKTRGQQVTLSCSPISGHRSVSWYQQTPGQGLQFLFEYFSETQRNKGNFPGRFSGRQFSNSRSEMNVSTLELGDSALYLCASSLGVTTETQYFGPGTRLLVL.

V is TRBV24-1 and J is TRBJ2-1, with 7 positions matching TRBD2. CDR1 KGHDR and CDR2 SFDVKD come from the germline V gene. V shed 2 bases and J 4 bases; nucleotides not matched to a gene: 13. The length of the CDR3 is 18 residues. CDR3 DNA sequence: TGTGCCACCAGTGATTCCCCCCGCGGAAGGCGGGGGTACAATGAGCAGTTCTTC. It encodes CATSDSPRGRRGYNEQFF.

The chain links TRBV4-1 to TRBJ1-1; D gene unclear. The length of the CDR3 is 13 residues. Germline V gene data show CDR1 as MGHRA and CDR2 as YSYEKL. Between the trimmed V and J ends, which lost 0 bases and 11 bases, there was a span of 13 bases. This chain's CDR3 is CASSQDSQFYAFF. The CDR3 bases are TGCGCCAGCAGCCAAGATAGCCAGTTCTACGCTTTCTTT.

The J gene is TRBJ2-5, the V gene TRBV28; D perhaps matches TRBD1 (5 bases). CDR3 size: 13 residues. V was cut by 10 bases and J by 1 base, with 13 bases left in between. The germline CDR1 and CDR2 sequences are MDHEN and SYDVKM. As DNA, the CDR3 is TGTGCCACCACGCCAGGGATCCAAGAGACCCAGTACTTC. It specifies CATTPGIQETQYF.

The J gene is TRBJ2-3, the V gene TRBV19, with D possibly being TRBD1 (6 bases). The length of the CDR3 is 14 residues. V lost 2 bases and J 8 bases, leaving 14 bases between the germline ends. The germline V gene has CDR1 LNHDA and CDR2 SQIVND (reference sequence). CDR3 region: CASSIQGIDGTQYF. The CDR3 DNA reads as TGTGCCAGTAGTATACAGGGGATAGACGGTACGCAGTATTTT.

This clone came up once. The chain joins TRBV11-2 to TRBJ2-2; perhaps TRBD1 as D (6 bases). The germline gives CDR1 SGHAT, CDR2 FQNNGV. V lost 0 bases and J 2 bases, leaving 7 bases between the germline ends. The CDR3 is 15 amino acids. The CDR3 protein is CASSLEQGNTGELFF. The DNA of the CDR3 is TGTGCCAGCAGCTTAGAACAGGGTAACACCGGGGAGCTGTTTTTT.

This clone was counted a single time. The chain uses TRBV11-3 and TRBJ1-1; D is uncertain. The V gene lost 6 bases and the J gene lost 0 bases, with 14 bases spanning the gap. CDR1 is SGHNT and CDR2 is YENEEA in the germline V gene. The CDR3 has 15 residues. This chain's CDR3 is CASSPRAGVNTEAFF. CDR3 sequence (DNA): TGTGCCAGCAGTCCCCGGGCGGGTGTGAACACTGAAGCTTTCTTT.

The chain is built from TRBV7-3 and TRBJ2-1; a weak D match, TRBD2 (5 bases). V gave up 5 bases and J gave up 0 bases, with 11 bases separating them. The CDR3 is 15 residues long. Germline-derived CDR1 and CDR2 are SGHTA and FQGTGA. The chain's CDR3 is CASSPRRDSYNEQFF. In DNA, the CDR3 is TGTGCCAGCAGCCCGCGACGGGACTCCTACAATGAGCAGTTCTTC.